This entry describes one T cell receptor (beta chain). This receptor's antigen is unknown. V trim: 4 bases; J trim: 0 bases; unmatched bases: 6. CDR3 length: 16 amino acids, cysteine to phenylalanine. This entry keeps only the CDR3 DNA: 48 bases, framed from base 1. CDR1 and CDR2 are drawn from the germline V gene: MRHNA, SNTAGT. This entry comes from a study of cytomegalovirus exposure and HLA in healthy donors (dated by TCRdb to 2015 to 2018). In terms of the full investigation: An earlier analysis of 550 to 700 of the donors reported about 290 Gb of sequence data and some 120 million unique TCR beta sequences from some 180 million T cells. An early release that covered about 600 HLA-typed donors contained approximately 300 gigabases of sequencing data and 75 million to 100 million unique TCR sequences. The genetic ancestry cluster associated with self-reported Caucasian donors included about four fifths of the roughly 400 genotyped donors. The study aimed to test whether cataloging public T cell receptors could reveal signatures of past pathogen exposure. The T cell repertoires of about 700 subjects were profiled by immunosequencing and related to cytomegalovirus serostatus. Along with the roughly 610-subject first cohort, a separate validation cohort of more than 90 different subjects was used. The study combined high-throughput TCR immunosequencing, statistical association of individual TCRs with disease status, and machine learning to predict cytomegalovirus infection status. A later analysis re-examined previously published TCR beta repertoires from hundreds of donors and added high-resolution HLA genotyping to investigate patterns of TCR occurrence. In the later analysis, no new phenotypic data were used to find candidate immune exposures; instead, reliance was placed on TCR beta sequences and their occurrence across donors. To decide whether each TCR beta V gene segment behaved as functional or pseudogenic, an earlier analysis of approximately 620 of the donors relied on high-throughput TCR beta sequencing. Donor age, sex, ethnicity and CMV serostatus were collected together with the repertoire data. A later genetic analysis used genome-wide SNP genotypes for about 60% of the roughly 670 donors, treating that subset as a discovery cohort. All discovery cohort repertoires had been generated on a single sequencing platform. HLA typing covered class I and class II loci at four-digit resolution. Typing coverage differed by locus: A, B, C, DRB1 and DQB1 were typed in roughly 620-630 donors, DQA1 in approximately 520, DPA1 in around 600, and DPB1 in about 450. Because of strong linkage in the cohort, 4 to 6 DR-DQ haplotypes were treated as single units for association and clustering. On average, roughly 250,000 unique TCR beta nucleotide sequences were sequenced per donor among some 420 genotyped donors of the cohort, with about 17% of those sequences being non-productive.

General findings and caveats noted by the study authors: Only TCR beta chains were sequenced in this cohort, and the absence of alpha or paired-chain data limited detectable features. HLA typing was unavailable for some donors at each locus, so association tests used only the typed subset. Sequencing depth was assumed to be roughly uniform across donors in the presence/absence analyses, though that assumption may not hold. Strong co-occurrence of HLA alleles, especially DR and DQ, made assigning TCR associations to individual alleles difficult. Most TCR sequences were observed very rarely across donors, whereas some public TCRs were present in many individuals. A later genetic analysis associated a missense DCLRE1C variant with V-gene and J-gene trimming of TCR beta chains, and an independent cohort replicated the association. According to a later genetic analysis, donors in an Asian-associated ancestry cluster had fewer N-insertions in productive TCRs than the approximately 700-donor mean. Specific HLA alleles were associated with 16,951 TCR beta sequences at a false discovery rate of 0.05 in a later analysis. In the study, approximately 150 TCR beta chains were listed as associated with cytomegalovirus. A cluster of highly shared sequence variants was judged likely to represent a technical artifact of the sequencing pipeline. According to a later analysis, parvovirus B19, influenza, CMV and Epstein-Barr virus appeared linked to several top co-occurrence clusters. The 87-base-pair reads could not distinguish some IMGT-functional V segments, including TRBV6-2 and TRBV6-3, so those segments were excluded. Compared with equally common non-associated chains, HLA-associated TCR beta chains in a later analysis were more clonally expanded and had lower generation probabilities. According to a later analysis, most CMV-associated TCR beta chains appeared to be HLA-restricted, and the HLA associations seemed to be driven largely by CMV exposure. Linkage disequilibrium might explain the correlated functional status among segregating V segments, but an unknown experimental factor could not be excluded. A further reported finding was that TCR beta sequences accurately predicted the HLA-A and HLA-B alleles for most subjects in the first cohort. The earlier analysis of about 600 of the donors excluded approximately 15 rarely observed V segments, including chromosome 9 orphons, because counts were too low. CMV serostatus was the only immune exposure information available for the cohort. A later analysis found that TCR association rates varied across HLA loci, with DRB1 alleles showing the most associated TCRs and HLA-C alleles the fewest. Broadly in line with IMGT annotations, most TCR beta V segments showed up in productive rearrangements about 87% or about 30% of the time in an earlier analysis of 587 of the donors. Cytomegalovirus status was reported to be diagnosed by the classifier with high specificity and sensitivity in both the original and validation cohorts. The authors suggested that the approach could potentially be generalized to other disease states and immunological phenotypes. Three of the identified cytomegalovirus-associated TCR beta chains were confirmed in vitro to be specific for cytomegalovirus antigens.

Libraries were constructed by the immunoSEQ multiplex PCR assay. The multiplex PCR relied on a mix of 60 forward primers for TCR Vbeta segments and 13 reverse primers for TCR Jbeta segments. The CDR3 region of rearranged TCR beta genes was amplified from genomic DNA by a multiplex PCR assay. The amplified TCR beta libraries were sequenced on the Illumina HiSeq System as 87-base-pair reads. Turning to the authors' computational methods: A later analysis counted approximately 84 million unique TCR beta chains across the 690 or so repertoires, and around 12 million of these chains were shared by at least two donors. Raw reads were error-corrected and collapsed into unique sequences by a nearest-neighbor algorithm in which closely related sequences were merged to remove PCR and sequencing errors. To assign V, D and J gene segments, CDR3 sequences were aligned to IMGT reference sequences. For a sequence to be retained, at least a six-nucleotide match to both a V gene segment and a J gene segment was required. Rearrangements were classified as productive when the CDR3 lacked stop codons and remained in frame with V and J, and all other rearrangements were classified as non-productive. Following IMGT convention, CDR3 was defined as the stretch from the second conserved V-encoded cysteine up to the conserved J-encoded phenylalanine. In an earlier analysis of around 570 of the donors, sequences lacking an unambiguous match to a single V gene segment were excluded. In an earlier analysis of roughly 500 of the donors, V segments were called functional above 56.7% productive rearrangements and were called segregating when the between-donor standard deviation exceeded 5%. To diagnose cytomegalovirus status from the catalog of TCR beta chain sequences, a statistical classification framework was built. V and J gene assignment, in a later analysis, came from comparing TCR nucleotide sequences with IMGT/GENE-DB human TR gene sequences. The TCRdist pipeline was used in a later analysis to assign CDR3 sequences and most-parsimonious VDJ recombination scenarios. A later analysis defined each TCR beta chain by its CDR3 amino acid sequence plus V-gene family, and excluded reads lacking a unique V-gene family. As a way to deal with suspected cross-contamination and a sequencing artifact, a later analysis dropped more than 500 nucleotide sequences that were highly shared and had low generation probability. In a later analysis, a clonal expansion index for each public chain was calculated from normalized within-repertoire ranks of inferred template counts. In a later analysis, generation probabilities were computed with a VDJ recombination model fitted to out-of-frame rearrangements, and the resulting probabilities were checked against IGoR. In a later analysis, hypergeometric tests were used to score TCR-TCR, TCR-HLA and TCR-CMV co-occurrence, with a repertoire-size bias correction applied to TCR pairs. To estimate false discovery rates, a later analysis permuted the HLA or CMV assignments 20 times. A later analysis grouped co-occurring TCRs with DBSCAN, adding TCRdist sequence similarity when clustering within HLA-allele-positive subsets. Repertoires with fewer than 30,000 or more than 120,000 public chains were left out of co-occurrence clustering, as were a few repertoires with anomalous nucleotide sharing. TCRdb's version of the immuneACCESS table is confined to in-frame rearrangements and falls short of the full clone set. An unresolved V gene accounts for under half of the shortfall where checked; the remainder is of unknown origin. The DNA was the basis for D and trimming; V, J and clone size are from that table. Per the sample table, the count is 70,000 or so clones. The ten largest make up less than 6% of the sample.

In total, roughly 670 healthy bone marrow donors made up the cohort. Cohort members were all nominally healthy when sampled, although unrecorded immune exposures were likely present. The donor was CMV seronegative and belonged to the group of 380 or so seronegative cohort members. Each donor provided a peripheral blood sample, and peripheral blood mononuclear cells were used for TCR beta sequencing. The Qiagen DNeasy Blood Extraction Kit was used to extract genomic DNA from the blood cell samples. Material: PBMCs. The source is a man aged 40-55 years in good health and CMV-seronegative. The chain is assembled from TRBV6-4 and TRBJ2-1; 7 central nucleotides agree with TRBD1. The base sequence is TGTGCCAGCAGTGCAATACAGGGGTCCTCCTACAATGAGCAGTTCTTC. The resulting protein is CASSAIQGSSYNEQFF.